The next 5 T cell receptor beta chains were all read from a single sample in a study of metastatic and nonmetastatic thyroid tumors. There were no patients who had received any treatment before thyroid surgery. Using MiXCR, TCRdb reanalyzed the PCR reads. Of 18,000 or so clones in the sample, about 30% were seen once. Sequenced material: tumor tissue. These receptors all come from a female donor with papillary thyroid cancer or a benign thyroid nodule (not recorded which). Some clones in this sample may be carry-over from other donors' samples.

This chain connects TRBV4-1 to TRBJ1-4; weak D call: TRBD1 (5 bases). Trimming pared 6 bases from V and 8 bases from J, leaving 13 bases between. The CDR3 loop spans 13 amino acids. CDR1 and CDR2 from the germline V gene are MGHRA and YSYEKL. The CDR3 sequence is CASRGQDGEKLFF. The CDR3 DNA reads TGCGCCAGCAGGGGGCAGGACGGAGAAAAACTGTTTTTT.

This chain uses TRBV6-1 with TRBJ1-2; possible D gene TRBD1, 5 bases. Germline loops: CDR1 MNHNS, CDR2 SASEGT. The CDR3 has 18 residues. V was clipped by 0 bases and J by 4 bases, with 21 bases between them. The CDR3 DNA reads as TGTGCCAGCAGTGAAGCAGTCACCCATGGGGCAGGCCCCTATGGCTACACCTTC. It translates to CASSEAVTHGAGPYGYTF.

The V and J genes are TRBV27 and TRBJ2-7; D ambiguous. The V and J ends lost 2 bases and 9 bases respectively, with 8 bases between them. In germline, CDR1 is MNHEY, CDR2 SMNVEV (reference sequence). The CDR3 totals 11 residues. The CDR3 sequence is CASSLGTVQYF. The CDR3 DNA reads TGTGCCAGCAGTTTAGGAACGGTGCAGTACTTC.

The chain is built from TRBV5-1 and TRBJ2-3; TRBD2 matches at 9 bases. The length of the CDR3 is 18 residues. Losses at the gene ends were 2 bases for V and 3 bases for J; bases not matched to a gene: 13. Germline CDR1 is SGHRS and CDR2 is YFSETQ. Here the CDR3 reads CASSFAIRLAGRTDTQYF. CDR3 bases: TGCGCCAGCAGCTTTGCGATTCGGCTAGCGGGAAGAACAGATACGCAGTATTTT.

The table lists this clone with a count of one. The rearrangement links TRBV18 to TRBJ2-1, with 9 bases aligning to TRBD2. The CDR3 length is 15 residues. Germline CDR1 reads KGHSH; CDR2 reads LQKENI. The V segment lost 1 base and the J segment 7 bases; nucleotides outside the gene matches: 5. The CDR3 DNA follows: TGTGCCAGCTCACCACTGAGCGGGGGGAGGAATGAGCAGTTCTTC. Encoded protein: CASSPLSGGRNEQFF. The whole variable domain, remainder taken from reference TRBV18 and TRBJ2-1, is NAGVMQNPRHLVRRRGQEARLRCSPMKGHSHVYWYRQLPEEGLKFMVYLQKENIIDESGMPKERFSAEFPKEGPSILRIQQVVRGDSAAYFCASSPLSGGRNEQFFGPGTRLTVL.